This T cell receptor beta chain was captured by sequencing in a study of blood T cell repertoires in COVID-19. Whole-study context: Samples came from the United States, Italy and Spain, spanning acute and convalescent COVID-19. PBMCs, B-cell-depleted T cells, or T cells provided the cDNA or gDNA that made up the material.

Germline CDR1 and CDR2: MNHEY and SVGEGT. V was pared by 0 bases and J by 10 bases, with 10 bases between. The CDR3 is 13 residues long. Original processing notes: Amplifying reference gene primers gave estimates of nucleated cell counts. Sequencing was performed with immunoSEQ multiplex PCR; in TCRdb, only in-frame clones are kept and a portion is missing. V and J calls and clone size are as listed in that table; D and trimming were resolved from the DNA. The data show around 290,000 clones, approximately 90% seen once. This sequence originates from a woman aged 25 to 39 who had recovered from COVID-19. The chain carries TRBV6-2 or TRBV6-3 and TRBJ2-1, with TRBD2 as a possible D gene (6 bases). The sample taken for sequencing was PBMCs or T cells enriched from blood (not recorded which). The CDR3 coding sequence is TGTGCCAGCAGTTACTCGATAGCGGCCGAGCAGTTCTTC. Amino acid sequence: CASSYSIAAEQFF.